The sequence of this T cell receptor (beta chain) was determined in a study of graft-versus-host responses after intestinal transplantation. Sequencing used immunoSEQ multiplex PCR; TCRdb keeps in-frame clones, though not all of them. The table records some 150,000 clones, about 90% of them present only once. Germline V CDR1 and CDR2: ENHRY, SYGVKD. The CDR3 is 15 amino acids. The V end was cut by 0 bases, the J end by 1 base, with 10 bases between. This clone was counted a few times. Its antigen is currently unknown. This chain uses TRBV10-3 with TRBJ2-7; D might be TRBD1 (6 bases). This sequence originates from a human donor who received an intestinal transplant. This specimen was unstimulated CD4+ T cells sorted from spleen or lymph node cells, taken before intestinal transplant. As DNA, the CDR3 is TGTGCCATCAGTGAGTCTCCCGACAGGTCCTACGAGCAGTACTTC. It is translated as CAISESPDRSYEQYF.